The present T cell receptor beta chain was sequenced within a study of blood T cells in healthy people across ages. Study-level points and caveats: There was no known CMV status for donors, so expanded clonotype changes were possibly confounded. Considered underestimates were the diversity estimates obtained from one million T cells. Bulk PBMC profiling left naive and antigen-experienced comparisons inconclusive.

Sample-barcoded 5' priming and a J-beta primer mix drove a second PCR of roughly 7 to 11 cycles. TCRdb re-analysed the 5' RACE reads in MiXCR, keeping a single row per CDR3 protein. This repertoire shows 550,000 to 750,000 distinct CDR3 sequences, roughly 21% found once; its top ten account for 3.5% to 4%. To note about this clonotype: Its antigen is unknown.

Germline V gene data show CDR1 as LGHDT and CDR2 as YNNKEL (reference sequence). The CDR3 extends over 16 amino acids. V lost 1 base, J lost 0 bases, and 10 bases lay in between. The receptor comes from a man aged 65 to 79 in good health. Source material: blood. The chain is built from TRBV3-1 and TRBJ2-4; D is undetermined. The CDR3 loop reads CASSQGGSLAKNIQYF. In nucleotides, the CDR3 is TGTGCCAGCAGCCAAGGAGGAAGCTTAGCCAAAAACATTCAGTACTTC.